A single sample gave rise to the 5 T cell receptor beta chains below, sequenced in a study of T cells after yellow fever vaccination. TCRdb reprocessed the 5' RACE reads with MiXCR, giving one entry per CDR3 protein. The profile covers some 350,000 distinct CDR3 sequences, with roughly 12% appearing a single time and roughly 18% taken by the ten largest. Sample: PBMCs, taken on the day of the first yellow fever vaccination. The receptors stem from a man aged 18-30 years who received the YFV17D yellow fever vaccine.

In its sample, this clonotype was seen many times. The rearrangement uses TRBV5-1 and TRBJ1-2; a weak D match, TRBD1 (6 bases). Germline values: CDR1 SGHRS, CDR2 YFSETQ. The length of the CDR3 is 13 residues. Trimming pared 4 bases from V and 2 bases from J, leaving 9 bases between. For the CDR3, the DNA is TGCGCCAGCAGCGGGGACATAAACTATGGCTACACCTTC. This codes for CASSGDINYGYTF.

This clonotype was detected only a few times. This rearrangement joins TRBV20-1 to TRBJ2-3; 7 bases are shared with TRBD2. CDR1 and CDR2 from the germline V gene are DFQATT and SNEGSKA (reference sequence). The CDR3 covers 15 residues. V lost 5 bases, J lost 2 bases, and 10 bases stayed unmatched. CDR3 region: CSASRTRTPTDTQYF. The CDR3 DNA sequence: TGCAGTGCTTCCCGGACTAGAACACCCACAGATACGCAGTATTTT.

This chain links TRBV5-1 with TRBJ2-3; D is undetermined. The CDR3 totals 14 residues. Germline V CDR1 and CDR2: SGHRS, YFSETQ. Trimming stripped 7 bases from V and 10 bases from J, with 22 bases between. In DNA form, the CDR3 reads TGCGCCAGCGGCAACACCCCCGGCCCCTTACCGCAGTATTTT. Amino acids: CASGNTPGPLPQYF.

This clonotype was seen only a few times. The chain carries TRBV5-1 and TRBJ2-3, with D perhaps matching TRBD1 (6 bases). Germline V CDR1 and CDR2: SGHRS, YFSETQ. Trimming removed 2 bases at V and 4 bases at J, with 17 bases between. The CDR3 consists of 16 residues. CDR3 loop: CASSLPLGAGADTQYF. The DNA for the CDR3 is TGCGCCAGCAGCTTACCACTGGGGGCTGGAGCAGATACGCAGTATTTT.

This clonotype was counted a few times. This chain connects TRBV10-3 to TRBJ2-5; the D gene is possibly TRBD1 (5 bases). The CDR3 has 13 amino acids. V was trimmed by 6 bases and J by 2 bases, leaving 10 bases between them. Per germline, CDR1 ENHRY and CDR2 SYGVKD. The CDR3 reads CAIRRGLQETQYF. The CDR3 coding sequence is TGTGCCATCAGAAGGGGCCTGCAAGAGACCCAGTACTTC.